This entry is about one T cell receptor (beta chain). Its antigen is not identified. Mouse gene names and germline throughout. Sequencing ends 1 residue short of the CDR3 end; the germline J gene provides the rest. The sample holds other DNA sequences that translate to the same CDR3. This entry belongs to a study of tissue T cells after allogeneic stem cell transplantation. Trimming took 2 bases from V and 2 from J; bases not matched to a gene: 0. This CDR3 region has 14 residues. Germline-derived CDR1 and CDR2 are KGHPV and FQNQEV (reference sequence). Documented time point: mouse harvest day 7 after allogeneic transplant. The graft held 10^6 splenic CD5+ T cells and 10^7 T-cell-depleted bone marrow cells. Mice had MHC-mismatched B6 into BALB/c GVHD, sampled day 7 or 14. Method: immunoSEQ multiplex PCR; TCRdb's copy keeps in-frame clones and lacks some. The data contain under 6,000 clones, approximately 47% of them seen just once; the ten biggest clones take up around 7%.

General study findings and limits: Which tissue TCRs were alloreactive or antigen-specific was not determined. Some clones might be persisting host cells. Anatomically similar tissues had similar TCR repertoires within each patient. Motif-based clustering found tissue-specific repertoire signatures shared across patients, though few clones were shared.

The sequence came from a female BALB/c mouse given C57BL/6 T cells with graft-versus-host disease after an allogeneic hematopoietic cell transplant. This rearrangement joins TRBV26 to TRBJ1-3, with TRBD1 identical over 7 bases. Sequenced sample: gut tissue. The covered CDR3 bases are TGTGCCAGCAGTCTGCAGGGGGCTGGAAATACGCTCTAT. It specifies CASSLQGAGNTLY. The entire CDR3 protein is CASSLQGAGNTLYF.